This is a list of T cell receptor beta chains from one sample in a study of blood T cell repertoires in COVID-19. Some clones are missing from TCRdb's copy, which holds only in-frame ones; the method was immunoSEQ multiplex PCR. Seen here are almost 50,000 clones, under 70% observed once, and the top ten hold 8.8%. The sample comprised peripheral blood. These receptors came from a woman aged 70 to 79 with acute or convalescent COVID-19. CDR3s include the opening cysteine and the closing phenylalanine or tryptophan. The D gene is left open where the match is weak. Only part of the rows carry a size: once, few, many, or a class if the clone is expanded.

D gene,clone size,J gene,V gene,CDR3 DNA,CDR3 protein
NA,once,TRBJ2-3,TRBV5-1,TGCGCCAGCAGTGGCATCACAGATACGCAGTATTTT,CASSGITDTQYF
NA,NA,TRBJ1-6,TRBV2,TGTGCCAGCAGTGAAAATGGGGTAGGGGGTAATTCACCCCTCCACTTT,CASSENGVGGNSPLHF
NA,few,TRBJ1-1,TRBV2,TGTGCCAGCAGTGGGAGGGTATCTACTGAAGCTTTCTTT,CASSGRVSTEAFF
TRBD2,few,TRBJ2-4,TRBV5-1,TGCGCCAGCAGCCCGACGACTAGCGGGGGAACCAAAAACATTCAGTACTTC,CASSPTTSGGTKNIQYF
NA,NA,TRBJ1-2,TRBV19,TGTGCCAGTGCGGAGCAGCGCTCCTATGGCTACACCTTC,CASAEQRSYGYTF
NA,many,TRBJ1-2,TRBV9,TGTGCCAGCAGCGTAGGAGGTGACTATGGCTACACCTTC,CASSVGGDYGYTF
NA,many,TRBJ2-7,TRBV19,TGTGCCAGTAGGCCAGGGGGAGGCTCCTACGAGCAGTACTTC,CASRPGGGSYEQYF
TRBD2,NA,TRBJ2-1,TRBV7-2,TGTGCCAGCAGCTTAGTTCTAGCGGGAGCACTTGGCTACAATGAGCAGTTCTTC,CASSLVLAGALGYNEQFF
TRBD2,once,TRBJ2-3,TRBV7-2,TGTGCCAGCAGCTTAGGGGTGAGCGGGAGTTGGACGGATACGCAGTATTTT,CASSLGVSGSWTDTQYF
TRBD2,NA,TRBJ2-1,TRBV3-1/TRBV3-2,TGTGCCAGCAGCCAAGGGCCTAGCGGGTTTGCTAGCTCCTACAATGAGCAGTTCTTC,CASSQGPSGFASSYNEQFF
NA,few,TRBJ2-7,TRBV5-4,TGTGCCAGCAGCATGGCGGGAACCCCAACCGAGCAGTACTTC,CASSMAGTPTEQYF
NA,NA,TRBJ1-4,TRBV5-4,TGTGCCAGCAGCTTGGCAGGGCCTAATGAAAAACTGTTTTTT,CASSLAGPNEKLFF